Shown below are 3 T cell receptor beta chains from a single sample sequenced in a study of blood T cell repertoires in COVID-19. Assay used: immunoSEQ multiplex PCR; TCRdb lists only in-frame clones, some missing. The sample contains tens of thousands of clones, 65% to 90% of which appear only once. The sequencing sample was made of peripheral blood. The receptors originated from a man aged 55 to 70 with acute or convalescent COVID-19.

The V gene is TRBV19, the J gene TRBJ1-1; TRBD1 might be the D (6 bases). V was trimmed by 5 bases and J by 1 base, leaving 11 bases between them. CDR1 is LNHDA and CDR2 is SQIVND in the germline V gene (reference sequence). This CDR3 has 14 amino acids. CDR3 amino acids: CASSLRTENTEAFF. In DNA form, the CDR3 reads TGTGCCAGTAGTCTCCGGACAGAGAACACTGAAGCTTTCTTT.

The chain couples TRBV5-4 to TRBJ2-7; D gene uncertain. V lost 2 bases and J 0 bases, leaving 9 bases between the germline ends. The CDR3 extends over 14 amino acids. Germline CDR1 SGHNT, CDR2 YYREEE (reference sequence). The CDR3 DNA reads as TGTGCCAGCAGCTTACACAGTAACTCCTACGAGCAGTACTTC. Amino acid sequence: CASSLHSNSYEQYF.

The chain links TRBV11-2 to TRBJ1-1; D call uncertain. V lost 8 bases and J lost 0, with 13 bases in between. Germline V gene lookup returns CDR1 SGHAT and CDR2 FQNNGV. This CDR3 comprises 14 residues. The CDR3 protein is CASGLTFLNTEAFF. CDR3 in DNA: TGTGCCAGCGGACTAACTTTTTTGAACACTGAAGCTTTCTTT.